The rows below give T cell receptor beta chains drawn from one sample of a study of graft-versus-host responses after intestinal transplantation. Only in-frame clones appear in the TCRdb table, and some are missing; sequencing was by immunoSEQ multiplex PCR. Counted here are tens of thousands of clones, about 87% occurring once; the ten biggest clones make up 1.5% to 2%. Sample: PBMCs, taken 26 days after transplant. The receptors shown here come from a human patient who received an intestinal transplant, so some T cells may come from the graft donor. Both conserved end residues are part of each CDR3. D genes are given only for firm matches. Only part of the rows carry a size: once, few, many, or a class if the clone is expanded.

. TRBJ2-7 TRBV25-1 . CASSERVVRLDCEQYF TGTGCCAGCAGTGAACGGGTGGTTCGACTAGACTGCGAGCAGTACTTC
few TRBJ2-1 TRBV6-4 TRBD2 CASSDTSGGANEQFF TGTGCCAGCAGTGACACTAGCGGGGGGGCCAATGAGCAGTTCTTC
. TRBJ2-1 TRBV28 TRBD2 CASSLFTSGDYNEQFF TGTGCCAGCAGTTTATTTACGAGCGGGGACTACAATGAGCAGTTCTTC
. TRBJ1-1 TRBV29-1 TRBD1 CSVKGQANTEAFF TGCAGCGTTAAGGGACAGGCTAACACTGAAGCTTTCTTT
. TRBJ1-1 TRBV19 . CASSIGGQTEAFF TGTGCCAGTAGTATCGGGGGGCAAACTGAAGCTTTCTTT
. TRBJ1-5 TRBV6-5 . CASSEGRNQPQHF TGTGCCAGCAGTGAGGGGAGGAATCAGCCCCAGCATTTT
. TRBJ2-3 TRBV29-1 . CSVEEWQGKGTDTQYF TGCAGCGTTGAAGAGTGGCAGGGGAAGGGCACAGATACGCAGTATTTT
. TRBJ1-2 TRBV14 . CASSRGGQFYGYTF TGTGCCAGCAGCCGCGGGGGTCAGTTCTATGGCTACACCTTC
. TRBJ2-2 TRBV28 . CASSFPIPGELFF TGTGCCAGCAGTTTCCCTATTCCCGGGGAGCTGTTTTTT
. TRBJ1-2 TRBV29-1 . CSVVQGYGYTF TGCAGCGTTGTACAGGGCTATGGCTACACCTTC
. TRBJ2-3 TRBV5-1 . CASRYSTDTQYF TGCGCCAGCAGATACAGTACAGATACGCAGTATTTT
. TRBJ1-2 TRBV5-6 . CASSHQGSTRYTF TGTGCCAGCAGCCATCAGGGTTCGACGCGCTACACCTTC
. TRBJ2-6 TRBV5-6 . CASSNWGAGANVLTF TGTGCCAGCAGTAACTGGGGGGCTGGGGCCAACGTCCTGACTTTC
. TRBJ2-1 TRBV27 TRBD2 CASSLAGAGGYNEQFF TGTGCCAGCAGTTTAGCTGGCGCGGGAGGGTACAATGAGCAGTTCTTC
. TRBJ2-7 TRBV5-1 TRBD1 CASSRSTGTGPLEQYF TGCGCCAGCAGCAGGAGTACCGGGACAGGACCCCTGGAGCAGTACTTC
. TRBJ1-1 TRBV7-9 . CASSSTGLNTEAFF TGTGCCAGCAGCTCTACAGGGCTGAACACTGAAGCTTTCTTT
few TRBJ1-2 TRBV7-9 . CASSSGGEGYTF TGTGCCAGCAGCTCCGGTGGGGAGGGTTACACCTTC
. TRBJ2-7 TRBV9 TRBD2 CASSPPGAGAVEQYF TGTGCCAGCAGCCCCCCCGGGGCGGGAGCAGTCGAGCAGTACTTC
. TRBJ2-5 TRBV28 . CASSSGLQETQYF TGTGCCAGCAGCTCGGGACTCCAAGAGACCCAGTACTTC
. TRBJ2-3 TRBV30 TRBD1 CAWREDRETTDTQYF TGTGCCTGGAGGGAAGACAGGGAGACCACAGATACGCAGTATTTT
. TRBJ2-7 TRBV6-6 . CASNLDRGEQYF TGTGCCAGCAACCTGGACAGAGGCGAGCAGTACTTC
. TRBJ1-4 TRBV6-5 TRBD1 CASRMGQLVEKLFF TGTGCCAGCAGAATGGGACAGCTCGTAGAAAAACTGTTTTTT
. TRBJ2-3 TRBV9 . CASSVDGSTDTQYF TGTGCCAGCAGCGTAGACGGGAGCACAGATACGCAGTATTTT
. TRBJ2-1 TRBV5-4 . CASSLGVSYNEQFF TGTGCCAGCAGCTTGGGCGTCTCCTACAATGAGCAGTTCTTC
. TRBJ1-1 TRBV7-6 TRBD1 CASSAGQGFSNTEAFF TGTGCCAGCAGCGCAGGACAGGGGTTTTCTAACACTGAAGCTTTCTTT
. TRBJ1-1 TRBV29-1 . CSVERTMNTEAFF TGCAGCGTTGAAAGGACTATGAACACTGAAGCTTTCTTT
. TRBJ2-2 TRBV14 TRBD2 CASSRRTSGGPLGGELFF TGTGCCAGCAGCAGACGGACTAGCGGGGGGCCCTTAGGCGGGGAGCTGTTTTTT
once TRBJ1-1 TRBV21-1 . CASSTFEGTMNTEAFF TGTGCCAGCAGCACATTCGAGGGGACTATGAACACTGAAGCTTTCTTT
. TRBJ2-7 TRBV7-9 . CASSYPPPGAYEQYF TGTGCCAGCAGTTATCCACCCCCAGGGGCCTACGAGCAGTACTTC
. TRBJ1-1 TRBV6-6 . CASSYGPNTEAFF TGTGCCAGCAGTTACGGCCCAAACACTGAAGCTTTCTTT
. TRBJ2-1 TRBV28 . CASSFEEGDEQFF TGTGCCAGCAGTTTCGAAGAGGGGGATGAGCAGTTCTTC
. TRBJ2-4 TRBV2 . CASISFRKNIQYF TGTGCCAGCATCAGTTTTCGAAAAAACATTCAGTACTTC
once TRBJ2-2 TRBV25-1 TRBD1 CASSEVGQGIPGELFF TGTGCCAGCAGTGAAGTGGGACAGGGGATCCCCGGGGAGCTGTTTTTT
once TRBJ1-1 TRBV2 . CASSEALVGTSEAFF TGTGCCAGCAGTGAAGCGCTTGTAGGGACATCCGAAGCTTTCTTT
. TRBJ2-7 TRBV19 . CASSMGQGMAEQYF TGTGCCAGTAGTATGGGGCAGGGAATGGCCGAGCAGTACTTC
. TRBJ2-1 TRBV13 TRBD2 CASSLGLAGGEQFF TGTGCCAGCAGCTTGGGACTAGCGGGGGGTGAGCAGTTCTTC
. TRBJ1-1 TRBV6-6 . CASSGAVMNTEAFF TGTGCCAGCAGTGGGGCAGTCATGAACACTGAAGCTTTCTTT
. TRBJ2-1 TRBV5-1 . CASTSVGIPYNEQFF TGCGCCAGCACGTCGGTCGGGATCCCCTACAATGAGCAGTTCTTC
. TRBJ2-7 TRBV27 TRBD2 CASGLAASYEQYF TGTGCCAGCGGGCTAGCGGCCTCCTACGAGCAGTACTTC
. TRBJ1-2 TRBV9 . CASSGRISYGYTF TGTGCCAGCAGCGGCAGGATATCCTATGGCTACACCTTC
. TRBJ1-1 TRBV19 . CASLAGAGTEAFF TGTGCCAGCTTAGCGGGAGCGGGGACTGAAGCTTTCTTT
. TRBJ1-3 TRBV28 TRBD1 CASSFQGESSGNTIYF TGTGCCAGCAGTTTCCAGGGGGAAAGCTCTGGAAACACCATATATTTT
. TRBJ2-7 TRBV28 TRBD1 CASRDQTGALSYEQYF TGTGCCAGCAGGGATCAAACAGGGGCGCTCTCCTACGAGCAGTACTTC
. TRBJ1-1 TRBV2 . CASTSRGPNTEAFF TGTGCCAGCACCAGCAGGGGACCGAACACTGAAGCTTTCTTT
. TRBJ2-1 TRBV20-1 TRBD2 CSGASGNEQFF TGCAGTGGAGCTAGCGGCAATGAGCAGTTCTTC
. TRBJ1-2 TRBV4-1 TRBD1 CASSQETGVVANYGYTF TGCGCCAGCAGCCAGGAAACAGGGGTCGTGGCTAACTATGGCTACACCTTC
. TRBJ1-1 TRBV5-6 TRBD1 CASSLYRGAGDTEAFF TGTGCCAGCAGCTTGTACAGGGGAGCAGGGGACACTGAAGCTTTCTTT
. TRBJ2-1 TRBV6-1 TRBD2 CASVPSGVHEQFF TGTGCCAGCGTCCCTAGCGGGGTCCATGAGCAGTTCTTC
. TRBJ1-1 TRBV5-1 TRBD1 CASSLNRGQTEAFF TGCGCCAGCAGCTTGAATAGGGGGCAAACTGAAGCTTTCTTT
. TRBJ1-3 TRBV5-1 TRBD1 CASSLDRGSGNTIYF TGCGCCAGCAGCCTCGACAGGGGCTCTGGAAACACCATATATTTT
once TRBJ2-1 TRBV6-5 TRBD2 CASSLAGGYNEQFF TGTGCCAGCAGTCTAGCGGGAGGGTACAATGAGCAGTTCTTC
. TRBJ2-1 TRBV6-5 TRBD1 CASSYRGPVYNEQFF TGTGCCAGCAGTTACAGGGGGCCTGTATACAATGAGCAGTTCTTC
. TRBJ2-7 TRBV4-2 TRBD2 CASSQPSGGRYDEQYF TGTGCCAGCAGCCAACCCTCGGGGGGGAGGTACGACGAGCAGTACTTC
. TRBJ1-1 TRBV18 TRBD1 CASSPLMGTGVNTEAFF TGTGCCAGCTCACCTTTAATGGGGACAGGGGTTAACACTGAAGCTTTCTTT
. TRBJ2-5 TRBV5-6 . CASSQGLPRRETQYF TGTGCCAGCAGCCAGGGACTCCCCCGGCGAGAGACCCAGTACTTC